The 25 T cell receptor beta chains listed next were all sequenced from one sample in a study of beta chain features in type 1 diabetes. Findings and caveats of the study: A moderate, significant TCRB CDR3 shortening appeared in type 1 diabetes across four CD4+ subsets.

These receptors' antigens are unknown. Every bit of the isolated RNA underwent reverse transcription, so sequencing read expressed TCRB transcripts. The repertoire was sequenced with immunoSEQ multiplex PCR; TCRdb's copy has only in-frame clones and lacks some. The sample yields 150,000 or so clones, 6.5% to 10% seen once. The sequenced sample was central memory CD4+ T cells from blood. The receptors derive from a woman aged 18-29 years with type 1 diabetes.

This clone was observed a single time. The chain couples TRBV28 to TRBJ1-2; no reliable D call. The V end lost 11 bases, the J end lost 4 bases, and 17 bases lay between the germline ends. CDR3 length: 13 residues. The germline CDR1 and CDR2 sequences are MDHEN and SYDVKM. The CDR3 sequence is CAGAPLRIYGYTF. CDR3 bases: TGTGCCGGAGCCCCCCTTAGAATCTATGGCTACACCTTC.

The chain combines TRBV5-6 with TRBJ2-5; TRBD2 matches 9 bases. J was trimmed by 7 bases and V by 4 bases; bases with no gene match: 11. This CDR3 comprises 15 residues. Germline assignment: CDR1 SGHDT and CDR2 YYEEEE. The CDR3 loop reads CASSLSGGPGSTQYF. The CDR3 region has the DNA TGTGCCAGCAGCCTGAGCGGGGGGCCCGGGTCGACCCAGTACTTC.

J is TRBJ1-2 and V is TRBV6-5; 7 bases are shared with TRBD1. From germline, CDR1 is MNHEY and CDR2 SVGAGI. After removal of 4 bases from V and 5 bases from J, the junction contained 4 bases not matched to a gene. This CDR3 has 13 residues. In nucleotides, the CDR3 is TGTGCCAGCAGTTTGGGACAGCAGTATGGCTACACCTTC. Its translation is CASSLGQQYGYTF.

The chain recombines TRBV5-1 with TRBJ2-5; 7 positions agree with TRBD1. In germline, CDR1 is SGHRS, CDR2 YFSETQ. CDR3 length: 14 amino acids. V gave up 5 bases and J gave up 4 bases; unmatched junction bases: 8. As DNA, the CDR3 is TGCGCCAGCAGTATGAGGGGGCCGGCAGAGACCCAGTACTTC. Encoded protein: CASSMRGPAETQYF.

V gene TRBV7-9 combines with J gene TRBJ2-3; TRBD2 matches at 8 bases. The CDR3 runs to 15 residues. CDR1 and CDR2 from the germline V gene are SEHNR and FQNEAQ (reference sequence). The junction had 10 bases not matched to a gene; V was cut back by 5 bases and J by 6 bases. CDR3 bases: TGTGCCAGCAGCAGGATCGTTGCGGGGGGTGATACGCAGTATTTT. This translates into CASSRIVAGGDTQYF.

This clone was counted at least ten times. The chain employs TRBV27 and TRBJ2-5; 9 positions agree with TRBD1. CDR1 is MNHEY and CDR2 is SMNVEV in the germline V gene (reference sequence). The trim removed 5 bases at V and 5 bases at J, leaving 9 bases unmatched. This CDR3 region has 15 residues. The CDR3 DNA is TGTGCCAGCAGTCGCCGACAGGGGGTGGCGGAGACCCAGTACTTC. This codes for CASSRRQGVAETQYF.

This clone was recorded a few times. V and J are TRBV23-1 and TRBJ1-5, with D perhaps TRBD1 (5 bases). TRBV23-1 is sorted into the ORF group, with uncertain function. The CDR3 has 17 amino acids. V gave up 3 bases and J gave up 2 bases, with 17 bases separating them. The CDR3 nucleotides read TGCGCCAGCAGTCAGCGTACTGACGGAGGGGGCAATCAGCCCCAGCATTTT. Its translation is CASSQRTDGGGNQPQHF.

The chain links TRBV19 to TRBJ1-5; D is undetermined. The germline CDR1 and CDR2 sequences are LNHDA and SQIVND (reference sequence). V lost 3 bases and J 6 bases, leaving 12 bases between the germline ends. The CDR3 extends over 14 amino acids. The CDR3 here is CASSIPVFGQPQHF. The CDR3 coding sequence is TGTGCCAGTAGTATCCCGGTTTTTGGTCAGCCCCAGCATTTT.

DNA for the CDR3: TGTGCCAGCAGGGACAACAACTATGGCTACACCTTC. Protein product: CASRDNNYGYTF. The chain is built from TRBV2 and TRBJ1-2; perhaps TRBD1 as D (5 bases). Germline loops: CDR1 SNHLY, CDR2 FYNNEI. The V gene lost 6 bases and the J gene lost 2 bases, with 7 bases spanning the gap. CDR3 length equals 12 residues.

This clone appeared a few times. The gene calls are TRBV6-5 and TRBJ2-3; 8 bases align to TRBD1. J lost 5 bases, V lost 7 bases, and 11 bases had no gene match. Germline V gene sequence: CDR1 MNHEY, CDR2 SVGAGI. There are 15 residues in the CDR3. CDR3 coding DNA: TGTGCCAGCACCGTGGGCAGGGGGCTTGGAGATACGCAGTATTTT. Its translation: CASTVGRGLGDTQYF.

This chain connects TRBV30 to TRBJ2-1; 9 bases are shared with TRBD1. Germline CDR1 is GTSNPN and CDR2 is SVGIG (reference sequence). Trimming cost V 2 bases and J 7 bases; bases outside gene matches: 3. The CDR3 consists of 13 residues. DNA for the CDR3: TGTGCCTGGAGTACCGGGACAGGGAATGAGCAGTTCTTC. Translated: CAWSTGTGNEQFF.

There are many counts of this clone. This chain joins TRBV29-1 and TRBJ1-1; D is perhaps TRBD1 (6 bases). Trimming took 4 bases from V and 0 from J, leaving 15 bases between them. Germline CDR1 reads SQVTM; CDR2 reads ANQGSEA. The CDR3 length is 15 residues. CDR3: CSVGGGLSMNTEAFF. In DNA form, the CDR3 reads TGCAGCGTTGGAGGGGGATTATCCATGAACACTGAAGCTTTCTTT.

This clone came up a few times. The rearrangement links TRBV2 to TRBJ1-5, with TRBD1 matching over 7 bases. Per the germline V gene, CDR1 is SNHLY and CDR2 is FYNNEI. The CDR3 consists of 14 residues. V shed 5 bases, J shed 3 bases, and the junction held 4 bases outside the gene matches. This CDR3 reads CASSRQGPNQPQHF. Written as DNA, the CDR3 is TGTGCCAGCAGTCGACAGGGTCCCAATCAGCCCCAGCATTTT.

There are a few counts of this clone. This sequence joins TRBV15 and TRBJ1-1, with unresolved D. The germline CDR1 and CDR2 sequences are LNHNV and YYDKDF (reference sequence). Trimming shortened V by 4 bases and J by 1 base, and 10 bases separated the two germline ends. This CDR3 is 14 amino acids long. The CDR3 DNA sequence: TGTGCCACCAGCAAGACAACTCCGAACACTGAAGCTTTCTTT. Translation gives CATSKTTPNTEAFF.

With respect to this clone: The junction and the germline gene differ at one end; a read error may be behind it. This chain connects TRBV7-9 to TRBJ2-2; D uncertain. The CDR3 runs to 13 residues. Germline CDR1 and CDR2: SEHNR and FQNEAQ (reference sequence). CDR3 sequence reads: CASGFLNTGELFF. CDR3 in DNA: TGCGCTTCAGGTTTTTTAAACACCGGGGAGCTGTTTTTT.

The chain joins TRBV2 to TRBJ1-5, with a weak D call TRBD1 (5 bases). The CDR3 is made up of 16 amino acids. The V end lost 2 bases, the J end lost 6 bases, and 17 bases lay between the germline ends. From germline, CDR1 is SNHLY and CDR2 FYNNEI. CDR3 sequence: CASSENRGGGGQPQHF. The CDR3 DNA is TGTGCCAGCAGTGAAAATAGGGGAGGTGGGGGTCAGCCCCAGCATTTT. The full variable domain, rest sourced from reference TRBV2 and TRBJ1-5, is EPEVTQTPSHQVTQMGQEVILRCVPISNHLYFYWYRQILGQKVEFLVSFYNNEISEKSEIFDDQFSVERPDGSNFTLKIRSTKLEDSAMYFCASSENRGGGGQPQHFGDGTRLSIL.

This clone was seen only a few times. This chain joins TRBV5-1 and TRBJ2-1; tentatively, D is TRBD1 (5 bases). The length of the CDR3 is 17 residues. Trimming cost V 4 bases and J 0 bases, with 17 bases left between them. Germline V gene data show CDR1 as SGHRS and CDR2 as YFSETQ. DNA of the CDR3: TGCGCCAGCAGCCCCCGGTCGGACACGGGCTCCTACAATGAGCAGTTCTTC. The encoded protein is CASSPRSDTGSYNEQFF.

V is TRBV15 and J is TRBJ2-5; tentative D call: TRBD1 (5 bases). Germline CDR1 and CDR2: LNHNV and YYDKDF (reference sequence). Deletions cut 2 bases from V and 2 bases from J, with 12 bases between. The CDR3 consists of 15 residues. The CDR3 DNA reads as TGTGCCACCAGCAGACTTCTGGGGCCGCAAGAGACCCAGTACTTC. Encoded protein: CATSRLLGPQETQYF.

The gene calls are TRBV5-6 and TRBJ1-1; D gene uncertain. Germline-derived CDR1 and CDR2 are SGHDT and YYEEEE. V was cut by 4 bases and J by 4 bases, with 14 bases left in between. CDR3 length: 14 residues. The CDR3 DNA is TGTGCCAGCAGCCCCGTCCGGGGTAGCACTGAAGCTTTCTTT. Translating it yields CASSPVRGSTEAFF. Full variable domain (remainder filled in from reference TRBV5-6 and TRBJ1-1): DAGVTQSPTHLIKTRGQQVTLRCSPKSGHDTVSWYQQALGQGPQFIFQYYEEEERQRGNFPDRFSGHQFPNYSSELNVNALLLGDSALYLCASSPVRGSTEAFFGQGTRLTVV.

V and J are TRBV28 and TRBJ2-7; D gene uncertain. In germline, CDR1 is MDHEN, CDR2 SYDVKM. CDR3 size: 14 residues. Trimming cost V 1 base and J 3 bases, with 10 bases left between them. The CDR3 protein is CASSLLGPLYEQYF. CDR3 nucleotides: TGTGCCAGCAGTTTATTGGGCCCACTCTACGAGCAGTACTTC.

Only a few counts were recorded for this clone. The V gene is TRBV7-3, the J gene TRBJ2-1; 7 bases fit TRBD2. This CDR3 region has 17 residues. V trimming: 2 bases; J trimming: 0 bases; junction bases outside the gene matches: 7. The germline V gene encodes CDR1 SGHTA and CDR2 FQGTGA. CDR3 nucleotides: TGTGCCAGCAGCTTACGGGGGTCTAGCGGCTCCTACAATGAGCAGTTCTTC. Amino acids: CASSLRGSSGSYNEQFF.

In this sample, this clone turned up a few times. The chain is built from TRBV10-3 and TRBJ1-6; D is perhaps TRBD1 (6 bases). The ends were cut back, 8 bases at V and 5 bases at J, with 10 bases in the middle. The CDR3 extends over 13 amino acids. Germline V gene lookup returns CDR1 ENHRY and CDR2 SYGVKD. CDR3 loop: CAIAGQNNSPLHF. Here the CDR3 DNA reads TGTGCCATCGCTGGACAGAATAATTCACCCCTCCACTTT.

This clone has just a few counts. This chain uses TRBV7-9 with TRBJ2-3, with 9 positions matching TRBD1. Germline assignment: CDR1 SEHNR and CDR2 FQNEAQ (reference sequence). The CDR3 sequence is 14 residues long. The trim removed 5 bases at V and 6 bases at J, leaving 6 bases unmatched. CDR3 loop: CASSDGQGSDTQYF. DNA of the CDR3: TGTGCCAGCAGCGACGGACAGGGGAGCGATACGCAGTATTTT.

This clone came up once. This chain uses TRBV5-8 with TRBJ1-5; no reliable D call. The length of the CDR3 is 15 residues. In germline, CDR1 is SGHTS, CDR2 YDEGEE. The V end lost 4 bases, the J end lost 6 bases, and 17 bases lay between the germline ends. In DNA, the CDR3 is TGTGCCAGCAGCGGGCGGTCAGGCGGAGGTCAGCCCCAGCATTTT. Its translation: CASSGRSGGGQPQHF.

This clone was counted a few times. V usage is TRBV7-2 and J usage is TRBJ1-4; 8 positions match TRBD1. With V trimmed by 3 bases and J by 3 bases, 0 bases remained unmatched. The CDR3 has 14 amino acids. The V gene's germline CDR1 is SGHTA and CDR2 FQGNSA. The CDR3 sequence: CASSLDRANEKLFF. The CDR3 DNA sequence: TGTGCCAGCAGCTTGGACAGGGCTAATGAAAAACTGTTTTTT. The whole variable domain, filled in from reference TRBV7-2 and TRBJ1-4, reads GAGVSQSPSNKVTEKGKDVELRCDPISGHTALYWYRQSLGQGLEFLIYFQGNSAPDKSGLPSDRFSAERTGGSVSTLTIQRTQQEDSAVYLCASSLDRANEKLFFGSGTQLSVL.